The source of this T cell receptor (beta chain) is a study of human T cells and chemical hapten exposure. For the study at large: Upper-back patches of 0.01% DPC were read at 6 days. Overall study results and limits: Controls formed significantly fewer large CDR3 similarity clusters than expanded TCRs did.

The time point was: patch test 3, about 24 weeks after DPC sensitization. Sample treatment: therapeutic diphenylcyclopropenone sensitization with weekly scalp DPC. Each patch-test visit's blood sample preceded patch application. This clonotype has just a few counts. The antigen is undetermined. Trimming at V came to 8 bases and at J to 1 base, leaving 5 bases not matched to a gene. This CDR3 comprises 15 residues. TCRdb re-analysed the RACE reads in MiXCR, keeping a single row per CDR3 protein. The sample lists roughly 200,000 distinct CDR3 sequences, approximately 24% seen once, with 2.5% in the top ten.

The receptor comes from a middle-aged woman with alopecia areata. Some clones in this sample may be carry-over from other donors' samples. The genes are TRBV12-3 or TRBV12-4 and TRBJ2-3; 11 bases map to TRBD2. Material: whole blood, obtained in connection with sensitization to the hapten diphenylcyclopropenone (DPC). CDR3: CASVAGGVGTDTQYF. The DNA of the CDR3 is TGTGCCAGCGTAGCGGGAGGGGTCGGCACAGATACGCAGTATTTT.